This T cell receptor (beta chain) stems from a study of regulatory T cells in long-lasting Graves disease. Trimming took 3 bases from V and 1 from J, leaving 12 bases between them. Germline CDR1 MNHNS, CDR2 SASEGT. CDR3 length equals 15 residues. Stated time point: newly diagnosed GD, antithyroid drugs for less than 3 months. Following extraction of RNA from PBMCs, that RNA was used to make the TCR library. The source of the patients was an endocrinology department in Xi'an, China. This clonotype has ten or more counts. With iRepertoire HTBI primers and Arm-PCR of CDR3 regions, TCR beta libraries were built. TCRdb passed the multiplex PCR reads through MiXCR, listing each CDR3 protein once. The sample contains about 530,000 distinct CDR3 sequences, 15% to 20% of which appear only once. The sample also formed part of further work on T cells in Graves' hyperthyroidism and ophthalmopathy.

The sample here was peripheral blood mononuclear cells (PBMCs), taken at new diagnosis, from a patient treated with antithyroid drugs. This rearrangement joins TRBV6-1 to TRBJ1-1, with D tentatively TRBD1 (5 bases). The TCR originated in a woman aged 40 to 65 with Graves disease. The CDR3 nucleotides read TGTGCCAGCAGTGAGGGCCCCGGGGGGAACACTGAAGCTTTCTTT. Translated: CASSEGPGGNTEAFF.